This record looks at one TCR beta chain sequence and its context. Its cognate antigen has yet to be identified. No quality values exist for individual bases; no much larger clone is one base distant. The sample originates from a study of blood T cell repertoires in COVID-19 (dated by TCRdb to 2020 to 2021). Regarding the complete study: Samples covering the acute and convalescent phases of COVID-19 were provided by collaborators in the United States, Italy and Spain. The repertoires were released in a freely available public database intended as a resource for research on the immune response to SARS-CoV-2. Where available, HLA class I and class II types were taken from metadata supplied by the sample provider and were not determined by assay-based typing. Subjects who had been exposed to COVID-19, were actively infected with it, or had recovered from it provided the deeply sampled blood TCRbeta repertoires that made up the dataset. Nearly every sample came with metadata listing a de-identified subject ID, COVID-19 status, age in years and sex. The prospective study material was composed of cDNA or gDNA derived from T cells, B-cell-depleted T cells, or PBMCs. The samples were drawn from two sources: the first 160 participants of the ongoing ImmuneRACE study, and 1,000 to 1,500 subjects contributed by 6 global collaborators. Findings and caveats that apply to the study as a whole: The amount of clinical and demographic metadata varied by source and participant and was provided uncurated.

The CDR3 measures 18 amino acids from cysteine to phenylalanine. Just CDR3 DNA is preserved here, 54 bases in frame from base 1. Trimming removed 1 base from V and 7 bases from J; the gene matches leave 15 bases unexplained. Taken from the germline V gene, the CDR1 and CDR2 loops are SGHTS and YDEGEE. Each collaborating institution followed its own protocols to collect whole blood in K2EDTA tubes. For TCRbeta analysis, collaborators shipped samples as frozen whole blood, isolated PBMCs, or DNA extracted from either of those sample types. TCRbeta CDR3 regions were amplified from genomic DNA using the immunoSEQ Assay, a bias-controlled multiplex PCR. The authors processed their data as follows. Nucleated cell counts per sample were estimated from amplification of reference gene primers within the assay. To quantify the absolute abundance of each unique TCRbeta CDR3 rearrangement, sequence reads were collapsed and filtered. Productive Simpson clonality was computed per sample as the square root of Simpson's diversity index over productive rearrangements. This is the immuneACCESS table as TCRdb keeps it, with only in-frame sequences that have V and J called. A part of the clones is gone; compared with another copy, unresolved V genes explain less than half, and the rest is unexplained. V, J and clone size were drawn from that table, and D and trimming were deduced from the DNA. Counted in this sample were about 290,000 clones; around four fifths of them appeared once. The top ten constitute around 4.5% of the sample.

The sequence came from a woman in her forties or fifties with active or convalescent COVID-19. The chain was built from TRBV5-8 and TRBJ1-5; the junction holds 9 bases that match TRBD1. The sequencing sample was made of peripheral blood. The base sequence is TGTGCCAGCAGCTTGCTGGGACAGGGCTTTGAGTCCCAGCAGCCCCAGCATTTT. Translation gives CASSLLGQGFESQQPQHF.